The sequence of this T cell receptor beta chain was determined in a study of shared clonotypes between healthy human individuals. Clones were sequenced by immunoSEQ multiplex PCR, and TCRdb holds only the in-frame ones, with some missing. The sample yields 2 million to 2.5 million clones, 85% to 95% seen once. The CDR3 loop spans 15 amino acids. V was pared by 6 bases and J by 9 bases, with 8 bases of the junction left unmatched. Germline V gene lookup returns CDR1 MNHEY and CDR2 SMNVEV (reference sequence). The sequencing sample was made of naive CD4+ T cells from PBMCs. Indicated subset: CD45RA+ positively selected. The chain couples TRBV27 to TRBJ2-1; 13 nucleotides agree with TRBD2. This sequence originates from a man younger than 35 in good health. Some clones in this sample may be carry-over from other donors' samples. CDR3 nucleotides: TGTGCCAGCAGATTACTAGCGGGAGGGCGGGGTGAGCAGTTCTTC. Translating it yields CASRLLAGGRGEQFF.